One and the same sample provided the 27 T cell receptor beta chains below, sequenced in a study of T cells after yellow fever vaccination. TCRdb itself ran the 5' RACE reads through MiXCR, one entry per CDR3 protein. The data show 310,000 or so distinct CDR3 sequences, 6.5% to 8.5% seen once. The specimen comprised PBMCs, sampled around 45 days after the first yellow fever vaccination. The source is a man in his late teens or twenties who received the YFV17D yellow fever vaccine.

This clonotype has more than one count but fewer than ten. The V call is TRBV5-1, the J call TRBJ1-2; 7 nucleotides agree with TRBD1. The germline CDR1 and CDR2 sequences are SGHRS and YFSETQ. Trimming removed 4 bases from V and 4 bases from J; junction bases left unmatched: 10. This CDR3 is built from 15 residues. The CDR3 region is CASSADRVGVYGYTF. The CDR3 DNA sequence: TGCGCCAGCAGCGCCGACAGGGTCGGAGTCTATGGCTACACCTTC. The whole variable domain, filled in from reference TRBV5-1 and TRBJ1-2, reads KAGVTQTPRYLIKTRGQQVTLSCSPISGHRSVSWYQQTPGQGLQFLFEYFSETQRNKGNFPGRFSGRQFSNSRSEMNVSTLELGDSALYLCASSADRVGVYGYTFGSGTRLTVV.

In this sample, this clonotype turned up a few times. The J gene is TRBJ1-2, the V gene TRBV20-1; 11 nucleotides line up with TRBD1. Germline trimming cut 1 base from V and 5 bases from J; bases unmatched to any gene: 6. CDR1 and CDR2 from the germline V gene are DFQATT and SNEGSKA (reference sequence). The CDR3 runs 15 residues. The CDR3 reads CSARGPGQGVYGYTF. CDR3 in DNA: TGCAGTGCTAGAGGGCCGGGACAGGGGGTATATGGCTACACCTTC.

The V call is TRBV2, the J call TRBJ2-5; TRBD2 is a possible D gene (6 bases). V was cut by 8 bases and J by 2 bases, with 21 bases left in between. CDR1 is SNHLY and CDR2 is FYNNEI in the germline V gene. There are 16 residues in the CDR3. The CDR3 nucleotides are TGTGCCAGCTCTAACGCGGACTTTGCGGGGCAAGAGACCCAGTACTTC. This translates into CASSNADFAGQETQYF. The entire variable domain, with the rest obtained from reference TRBV2 and TRBJ2-5, is as follows: EPEVTQTPSHQVTQMGQEVILRCVPISNHLYFYWYRQILGQKVEFLVSFYNNEISEKSEIFDDQFSVERPDGSNFTLKIRSTKLEDSAMYFCASSNADFAGQETQYFGPGTRLLVL.

Only a few counts were recorded for this clonotype. The chain employs TRBV4-3 and TRBJ1-4, with D tentatively TRBD1 (5 bases). The CDR3 consists of 13 residues. V gave up 4 bases and J gave up 5 bases, with 8 bases separating them. The germline V gene encodes CDR1 LGHNA and CDR2 YSLEER. The CDR3 region is CASSPQGNEKLFF. Here the CDR3 DNA reads TGCGCCAGCAGCCCCCAGGGAAATGAAAAACTGTTTTTT.

The genes are TRBV7-3 and TRBJ2-5; 7 bases agree with TRBD1. V lost 5 bases, J lost 1 base, and 7 bases stayed unmatched. This CDR3 has 15 amino acids. Germline-derived CDR1 and CDR2 are SGHTA and FQGTGA. CDR3 nucleotide sequence: TGTGCCAGCAGCCCGACTGGGACAGCCCAAGAGACCCAGTACTTC. Translating gives CASSPTGTAQETQYF.

The table lists this clonotype with a few counts. The CDR3: CASSFSGNFYEQYF. The CDR3 DNA reads as TGTGCCAGCAGTTTTTCGGGAAACTTCTACGAGCAGTACTTC. V usage is TRBV12-3 or TRBV12-4 and J usage is TRBJ2-7, with D maybe TRBD2 (5 bases). V was shortened by 3 bases and J by 3 bases, with 12 bases between the two germline ends. The CDR3 covers 14 residues.

The V and J genes are TRBV4-2 and TRBJ2-1; 8 positions agree with TRBD1. V dropped 5 bases and J dropped 6; count of bases not matched to a gene: 21. The CDR3 runs 19 residues. The V gene's germline CDR1 is LGHNA and CDR2 YNFKEQ. The CDR3 DNA is TGTGCCAGCAGCGCGACCTTATTTGGGACAGGCTGGGTGACCAATGAGCAGTTCTTC. This translates into CASSATLFGTGWVTNEQFF.

This clonotype turned up a few times. The chain uses TRBV12-3 or TRBV12-4 and TRBJ2-5; 7 nucleotides match TRBD1. V lost 6 bases, J lost 5 bases, and 6 bases stayed unmatched. The CDR3 loop spans 13 amino acids. The CDR3 is CASSGQVGETQYF. In nucleotides, the CDR3 is TGTGCCAGCAGCGGACAGGTGGGGGAGACCCAGTACTTC.

This sequence joins TRBV20-1 and TRBJ2-5; D is undetermined. Germline-derived CDR1 and CDR2 are DFQATT and SNEGSKA (reference sequence). V was shortened by 2 bases and J by 7 bases, with 14 bases between the two germline ends. The CDR3 is 13 amino acids. CDR3 protein: CSARRQRTRTQYF. CDR3 nucleotides: TGCAGTGCTAGACGGCAGAGGACCCGGACCCAGTACTTC.

V gene TRBV20-1 combines with J gene TRBJ2-2, with 9 bases matching TRBD1. V shed 5 bases, J shed 7 bases, and the junction held 11 bases outside the gene matches. CDR3 length equals 15 residues. Per germline, CDR1 DFQATT and CDR2 SNEGSKA (reference sequence). CDR3 coding DNA: TGCAGTGCTCCTTGGACAGGGGAAATTAACGGGGAGCTGTTTTTT. Protein product: CSAPWTGEINGELFF.

This clonotype has at least ten counts. The chain links TRBV5-6 to TRBJ2-5; a possible D gene is TRBD1 (6 bases). Germline CDR1 reads SGHDT; CDR2 reads YYEEEE. The CDR3 is 13 residues long. The V and J ends lost 3 bases and 2 bases respectively, with 8 bases between them. For the CDR3, the DNA is TGTGCCAGCAGCTCCACAGGGCAAGAGACCCAGTACTTC. As protein: CASSSTGQETQYF. The whole variable domain, filled in from reference TRBV5-6 and TRBJ2-5, reads DAGVTQSPTHLIKTRGQQVTLRCSPKSGHDTVSWYQQALGQGPQFIFQYYEEEERQRGNFPDRFSGHQFPNYSSELNVNALLLGDSALYLCASSSTGQETQYFGPGTRLLVL.

The chain uses TRBV20-1 and TRBJ1-6; D not resolved. This CDR3 has 14 residues. V dropped 0 bases and J dropped 5 bases, with 8 bases sitting between them. Germline V gives CDR1 DFQATT, CDR2 SNEGSKA (reference sequence). The CDR3: CSARDLTDNSPLHF. The DNA of the CDR3 is TGCAGTGCTAGAGATCTTACAGATAATTCACCCCTCCACTTT.

This clonotype was counted at least ten times. This chain links TRBV28 with TRBJ2-6; D not resolved. CDR1 MDHEN and CDR2 SYDVKM come from the germline V gene. The CDR3 is made up of 13 amino acids. The V end was cut by 7 bases, the J end by 0 bases, with 4 bases between. CDR3 protein: CASTLSGANVLTF. CDR3 in DNA: TGTGCCAGCACCCTCTCTGGGGCCAACGTCCTGACTTTC.

This clonotype has more than one count but fewer than ten. V is TRBV5-1 and J is TRBJ2-7; the D is unclear. The V end was cut by 2 bases, the J end by 2 bases, with 14 bases between. CDR3 length: 15 amino acids. Germline V lookup: CDR1 SGHRS, CDR2 YFSETQ. The CDR3 spells CASSFNSESTYEQYF. The DNA for the CDR3 is TGCGCCAGCAGCTTTAACAGCGAAAGCACCTACGAGCAGTACTTC.

This chain connects TRBV2 to TRBJ2-5, with 10 bases identical to TRBD1. V dropped 8 bases and J dropped 4; count of bases not matched to a gene: 7. Germline CDR1 and CDR2: SNHLY and FYNNEI. The CDR3 covers 14 residues. CDR3 bases: TGTGCCAGCCGCTCCTGGACAGGGGGAGAGACCCAGTACTTC. This encodes CASRSWTGGETQYF.

This clonotype was observed at least ten times. V and J are TRBV7-9 and TRBJ2-1; TRBD1 matches 12 bases. CDR1 is SEHNR, CDR2 FQNEAQ, per germline (reference sequence). V lost 8 bases to trimming and J lost 8 bases; unmatched junction nucleotides: 7. CDR3 length: 14 residues. The CDR3, as DNA: TGTGCCAGCCCGGGGGGACAGGGGGCCGATGAGCAGTTCTTC. Translating gives CASPGGQGADEQFF.

This clonotype occurred many times. The rearrangement links TRBV7-2 to TRBJ1-5, with D uncertain. Trimming pared 5 bases from V and 0 bases from J, leaving 14 bases between. There are 16 residues in the CDR3. The germline V gene has CDR1 SGHTA and CDR2 FQGNSA. The CDR3 here is CASSPFPQPSNQPQHF. Written as DNA, the CDR3 is TGTGCCAGCAGCCCCTTCCCACAGCCTAGCAATCAGCCCCAGCATTTT.

This sequence joins TRBV3-1 and TRBJ2-2; 9 positions match TRBD2. Germline V gene lookup returns CDR1 LGHDT and CDR2 YNNKEL (reference sequence). This CDR3 has 17 amino acids. V dropped 0 bases and J dropped 8; count of bases not matched to a gene: 10. The CDR3 DNA reads TGTGCCAGCAGCCAAGAGCAAGCGGGGGGCCCTTTAGGGGAGCTGTTTTTT. This translates into CASSQEQAGGPLGELFF.

The CDR3 is CSARVPRHYGYTF. As DNA, the CDR3 is TGCAGTGCTAGAGTCCCCAGGCACTATGGCTACACCTTC. The V gene is TRBV20-1, the J gene TRBJ1-2; D remains ambiguous. The germline CDR1 and CDR2 sequences are DFQATT and SNEGSKA (reference sequence). The CDR3 sequence is 13 residues long. Trimming cost V 1 base and J 3 bases, with 9 bases left between them.

This clonotype was counted many times. The genes are TRBV12-3 or TRBV12-4 and TRBJ1-1; the D is unclear. The CDR3 has 13 amino acids. The V end was cut by 6 bases, the J end by 5 bases, with 13 bases between. CDR3 sequence: CASSRRAGTEAFF. As DNA, the CDR3 is TGTGCCAGCAGCCGACGAGCGGGTACTGAAGCTTTCTTT.

Note on this clonotype: It may be a read error: a sequence one base away is much more abundant. It is likely a read error, because the conserved phenylalanine at the end of the CDR3 is missing. This chain connects TRBV7-3 to TRBJ2-5, with 9 bases fitting TRBD2. V trimming: 1 base; J trimming: 5 bases; junction bases outside the gene matches: 5. Germline CDR1 SGHTA, CDR2 FQGTGA. CDR3 length: 15 residues. The CDR3 protein is CASSLSGGARETQYL. Here the CDR3 DNA reads TGTGCCAGCAGCTTAAGCGGGGGGGCCAGGGAGACCCAGTACTTA.

This clonotype was counted many times. The rearrangement joins TRBV5-1 to TRBJ2-1; possible D gene TRBD1, 5 bases. This CDR3 has 15 amino acids. Germline lookup yields CDR1 SGHRS and CDR2 YFSETQ. V lost 0 bases and J 8 bases, leaving 15 bases between the germline ends. CDR3 in DNA: TGCGCCAGCAGCTTGGCGTTGGCAGGGTTGGATGAGCAGTTCTTC. Translated, it gives CASSLALAGLDEQFF.

The chain recombines TRBV5-1 with TRBJ1-5; D remains unclear. The CDR3 is made up of 14 amino acids. Trimming stripped 4 bases from V and 10 bases from J, with 18 bases between. Germline V gene sequence: CDR1 SGHRS, CDR2 YFSETQ. The CDR3 spells CASSLSPVSEPQHF. CDR3 in DNA: TGCGCCAGCAGCCTTTCCCCAGTATCGGAACCCCAGCATTTT.

This clonotype was recorded at least ten times. This sequence joins TRBV6-2 or TRBV6-3 and TRBJ2-6; D perhaps matches TRBD1 (5 bases). Germline CDR1 is MNHEY and CDR2 is SVGEGT. V was pared by 2 bases and J by 1 base, with 6 bases between. The CDR3 covers 15 residues. The CDR3 protein is CASSYRQSGANVLTF. In nucleotides, the CDR3 is TGTGCCAGCAGTTACAGACAGTCTGGGGCCAACGTCCTGACTTTC.

There are a few counts of this clonotype. The gene calls are TRBV3-1 and TRBJ2-1, with D unresolved. The V gene lost 2 bases and the J gene lost 14 bases, with 16 bases spanning the gap. Germline loops: CDR1 LGHDT, CDR2 YNNKEL (reference sequence). This CDR3 has 13 residues. The CDR3 sequence: CASSQLQQAREFF. The CDR3 DNA sequence: TGTGCCAGCAGCCAACTCCAACAAGCCCGGGAGTTCTTC.

The chain is built from TRBV10-3 and TRBJ2-2; 8 positions agree with TRBD2. Germline loops: CDR1 ENHRY, CDR2 SYGVKD. The length of the CDR3 is 14 residues. The V segment lost 9 bases and the J segment 4 bases; nucleotides outside the gene matches: 7. DNA for the CDR3: TGTGCCATAGGAGCGGGGGACCTCACCGGGGAGCTGTTTTTT. Translation: CAIGAGDLTGELFF.

This clonotype was counted at least ten times. The V call is TRBV20-1, the J call TRBJ2-7; 8 bases are a match to TRBD2. The V and J ends lost 1 base and 2 bases, in that order; junction bases with no gene match: 7. From germline, CDR1 is DFQATT and CDR2 SNEGSKA (reference sequence). The CDR3 extends over 15 amino acids. The CDR3 bases are TGCAGTGCTAGAGCTCCCGGACTAGCTCCCTACGAGCAGTACGTC. Protein sequence: CSARAPGLAPYEQYV.